Listed here are 2 T cell receptor beta chains from one sample, sequenced in a study of blood T cell repertoires in COVID-19. TCRdb's copy holds only in-frame clones and misses some; the assay was immunoSEQ multiplex PCR. The sample has approximately 240,000 clones; 75% to 90% are singletons. Sequencing used PBMCs or T cells enriched from blood (not recorded which). These TCRs come from a woman aged 18-29 years in a cohort exposed to, infected with or recovered from COVID-19 (not recorded which).

V usage is TRBV9 and J usage is TRBJ2-3, with 10 bases matching TRBD2. V trimming: 4 bases; J trimming: 4 bases; junction bases outside the gene matches: 15. CDR1 is SGDLS, CDR2 YYNGEE, per germline. CDR3 size: 18 residues. Here the CDR3 reads CASSHSRLAGDGSDTQYF. CDR3 sequence (DNA): TGTGCCAGCAGCCACTCACGGCTAGCGGGGGATGGGTCAGATACGCAGTATTTT.

This clone was found once. The chain recombines TRBV28 with TRBJ2-7; maybe TRBD1 (6 bases). CDR1 MDHEN and CDR2 SYDVKM come from the germline V gene. Trimming left V 6 bases short and J 5 bases short, with 14 bases between. The CDR3 sequence is 13 residues long. The CDR3 protein is CASSISDRNEQYF. The CDR3 coding sequence is TGTGCCAGCAGCATCTCGGACAGAAACGAGCAGTACTTC.